This T cell receptor (beta chain) was recovered during a study of blood T cell repertoires in COVID-19. About the study: Samples of COVID-19 (acute and convalescent) were obtained from the United States, Italy and Spain. PBMCs, B-cell-depleted T cells, or T cells provided the cDNA or gDNA that made up the material.

Adults between about 18 and 89 years of age took part from fewer than 30 US areas. This CDR3 contains 21 residues. Germline lookup yields CDR1 SGHRS and CDR2 YFSETQ. After removal of 4 bases from V and 3 bases from J, the junction contained 22 bases not matched to a gene. Per the original methods: Cell counts per sample came from amplifying reference gene primers. The data were produced by immunoSEQ multiplex PCR, yet TCRdb's version contains in-frame clones alone and is incomplete. Clonal size and the V and J genes are those of that table, whereas D and trimming came from the DNA. The data contain 150,000 to 200,000 clones, 89% of them singletons.

The TCR was taken from a middle-aged woman with acute COVID-19. The gene calls are TRBV5-1 and TRBJ2-1; 10 bases are shared with TRBD2. Input material: PBMCs or T cells enriched from blood (not recorded which). The CDR3 DNA reads TGCGCCAGCAGCCTCTCAGGGGTAGATAGCGGGGGGTCGGCCGACTACAATGAGCAGTTCTTC. It codes for CASSLSGVDSGGSADYNEQFF.